What follows is one T cell receptor (beta chain) and its context. These data are taken from a study of T cell responses to AZD1222 COVID-19 vaccine. Overall study context: Second-dose intervals of approximately 4 or approximately 12 weeks were pooled.

The table came from immunoSEQ multiplex PCR; TCRdb's copy has only in-frame clones and leaves some out. The table shows about 96,000 clones, with around 87% occurring only once. Germline V CDR1 and CDR2: LNHDA, SQIVND (reference sequence). The CDR3 length is 13 residues. Deletions cut 5 bases from V and 3 bases from J, with 8 bases between. The source is an adult in good health. Sequencing used peripheral blood, obtained on day 0 of AZD1222 vaccination. This rearrangement joins TRBV19 to TRBJ1-5; D gene uncertain. The CDR3 DNA reads as TGTGCCAGTAGTGACACAGTCAATCAGCCCCAGCATTTT. This encodes CASSDTVNQPQHF.